This TCR beta chain was recorded in a study of blood T cell repertoires in COVID-19. Study in general: COVID-19 samples from acute and convalescent phases originated in the United States, Italy and Spain. T cells, B-cell-depleted T cells, or PBMCs provided the cDNA or gDNA that served as material.

Seattle patients were enrolled while actively infected and followed longitudinally. Per the authors' pipeline: From reference gene primer amplification, estimates of nucleated cell counts were derived. Method: immunoSEQ multiplex PCR; TCRdb's copy keeps in-frame clones and lacks some. V, J and clone size are those of that table, while D and trimming were read from the DNA. The sample carries 100,000 to 150,000 clones, about four fifths recorded once. V was trimmed by 0 bases and J by 1 base, leaving 10 bases between them. Germline V gene lookup returns CDR1 GTSNPN and CDR2 SVGIG (reference sequence). The CDR3 extends over 14 amino acids.

The source of this sequence is a man younger than 40 with COVID-19, enrolled during active disease. The sequenced sample consisted of peripheral blood. The V call is TRBV30, the J call TRBJ2-7; possible D gene TRBD1, 5 bases. The CDR3 DNA reads as TGTGCCTGGAGTGTCGCCAGGGCATCCTACGAGCAGTACTTC. This encodes CAWSVARASYEQYF.